This T cell receptor (beta chain) was sequenced during a study of blood T cells in healthy people across ages. Per the germline V gene, CDR1 is DFQATT and CDR2 is SNEGSKA (reference sequence). This CDR3 contains 13 residues. Alongside a J-beta primer mix, a sample-barcoded 5' primer served in a second PCR lasting about 7 to 11 cycles. Each TCR beta cDNA got a 12-nucleotide random molecular identifier. TCRdb reprocessed the 5' RACE reads with MiXCR, giving one entry per CDR3 protein. The data contain fewer than 1 million distinct CDR3 sequences, around 43% of them singletons. Sequencing was done on a sample of blood. This sequence joins TRBV20-1 and TRBJ2-5, with a possible D match to TRBD2 (6 bases). This TCR came from a man in his 60s in good health. The CDR3 is CSLARAGGETQYF. CDR3 nucleotide sequence: TGCAGCCTTGCTAGAGCTGGGGGGGAGACCCAGTACTTC.